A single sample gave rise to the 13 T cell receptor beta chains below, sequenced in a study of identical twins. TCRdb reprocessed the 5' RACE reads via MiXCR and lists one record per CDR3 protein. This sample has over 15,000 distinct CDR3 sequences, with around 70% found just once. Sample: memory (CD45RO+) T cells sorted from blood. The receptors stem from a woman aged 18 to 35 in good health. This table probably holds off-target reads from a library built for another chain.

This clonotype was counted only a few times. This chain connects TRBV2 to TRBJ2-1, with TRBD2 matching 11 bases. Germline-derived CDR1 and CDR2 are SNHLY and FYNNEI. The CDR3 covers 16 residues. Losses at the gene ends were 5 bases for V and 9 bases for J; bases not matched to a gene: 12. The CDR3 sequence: CASSFTSGRRFSEQFF. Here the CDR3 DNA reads TGTGCCAGCAGTTTTACTAGCGGGAGAAGGTTCAGTGAGCAGTTCTTC.

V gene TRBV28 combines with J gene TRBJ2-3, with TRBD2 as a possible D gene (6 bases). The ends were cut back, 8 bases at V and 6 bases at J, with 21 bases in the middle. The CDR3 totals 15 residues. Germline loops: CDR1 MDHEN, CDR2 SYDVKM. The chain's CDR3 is CASDSAGTSRDTQYF. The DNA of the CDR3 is TGTGCCAGCGATTCGGCGGGAACATCAAGGGATACGCAGTATTTT.

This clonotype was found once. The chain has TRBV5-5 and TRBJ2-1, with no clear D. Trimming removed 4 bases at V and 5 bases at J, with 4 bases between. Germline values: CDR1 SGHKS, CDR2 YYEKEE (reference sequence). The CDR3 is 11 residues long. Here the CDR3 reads CASSANNEQFF. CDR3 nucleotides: TGTGCCAGCAGCGCAAACAATGAGCAGTTCTTC.

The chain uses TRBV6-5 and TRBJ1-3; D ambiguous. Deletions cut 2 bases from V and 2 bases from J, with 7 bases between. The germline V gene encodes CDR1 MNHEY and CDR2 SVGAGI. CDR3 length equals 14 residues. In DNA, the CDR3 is TGTGCCAGCAGTTACCGGGAGCCTGGAAACACCATATATTTT. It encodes CASSYREPGNTIYF.

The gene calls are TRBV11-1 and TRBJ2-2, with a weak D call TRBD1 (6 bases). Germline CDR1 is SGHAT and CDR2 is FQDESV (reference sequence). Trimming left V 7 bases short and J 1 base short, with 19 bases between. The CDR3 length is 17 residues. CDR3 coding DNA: TGTGCCAGCACCTCCCCCAGGCTGGACAGGAACACCGGGGAGCTGTTTTTT. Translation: CASTSPRLDRNTGELFF.

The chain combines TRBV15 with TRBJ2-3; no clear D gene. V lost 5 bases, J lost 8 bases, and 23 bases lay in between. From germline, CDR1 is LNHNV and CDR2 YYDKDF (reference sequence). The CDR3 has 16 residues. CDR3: CATSRSAQPSAVTQYF. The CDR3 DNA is TGTGCCACCAGCCGTTCAGCCCAACCTTCGGCAGTTACGCAGTATTTT.

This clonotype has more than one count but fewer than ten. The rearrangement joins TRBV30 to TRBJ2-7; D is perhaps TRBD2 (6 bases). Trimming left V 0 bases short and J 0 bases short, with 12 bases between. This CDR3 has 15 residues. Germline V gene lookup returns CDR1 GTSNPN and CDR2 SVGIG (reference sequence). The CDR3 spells CAWSVERVFSYEQYF. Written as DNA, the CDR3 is TGTGCCTGGAGTGTAGAGCGGGTCTTCTCCTACGAGCAGTACTTC. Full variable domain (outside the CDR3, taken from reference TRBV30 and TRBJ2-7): SQTIHQWPATLVQPVGSPLSLECTVEGTSNPNLYWYRQAAGRGLQLLFYSVGIGQISSEVPQNLSASRPQDRQFILSSKKLLLSDSGFYLCAWSVERVFSYEQYFGPGTRLTVT.

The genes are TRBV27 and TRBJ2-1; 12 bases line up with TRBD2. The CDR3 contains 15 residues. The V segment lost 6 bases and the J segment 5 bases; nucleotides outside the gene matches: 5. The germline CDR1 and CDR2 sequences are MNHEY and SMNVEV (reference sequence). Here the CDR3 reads CASRLAGGLDNEQFF. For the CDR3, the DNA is TGTGCCAGCAGGCTAGCGGGGGGGTTGGACAATGAGCAGTTCTTC.

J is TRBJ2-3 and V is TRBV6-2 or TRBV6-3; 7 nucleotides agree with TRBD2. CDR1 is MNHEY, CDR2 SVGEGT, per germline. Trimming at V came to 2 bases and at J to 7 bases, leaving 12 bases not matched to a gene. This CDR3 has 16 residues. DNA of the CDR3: TGTGCCAGCAGTTACCTTTGGACTAGAAAGGATCATACGCAGTATTTT. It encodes CASSYLWTRKDHTQYF.

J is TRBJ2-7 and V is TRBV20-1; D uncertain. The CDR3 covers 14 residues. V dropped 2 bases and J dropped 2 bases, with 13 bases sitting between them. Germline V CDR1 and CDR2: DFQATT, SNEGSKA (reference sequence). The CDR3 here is CSARSPQTPYEQYF. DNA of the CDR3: TGCAGTGCTAGATCTCCCCAGACCCCCTACGAGCAGTACTTC.

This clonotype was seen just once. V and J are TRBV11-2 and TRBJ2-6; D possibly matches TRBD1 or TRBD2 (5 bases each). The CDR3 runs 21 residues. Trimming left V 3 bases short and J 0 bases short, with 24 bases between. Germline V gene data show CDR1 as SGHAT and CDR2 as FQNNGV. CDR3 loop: CASSFYIPRGRTSSGANVLTF. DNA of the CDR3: TGTGCCAGCAGCTTTTATATACCAAGGGGACGCACCAGCTCTGGGGCCAACGTCCTGACTTTC.

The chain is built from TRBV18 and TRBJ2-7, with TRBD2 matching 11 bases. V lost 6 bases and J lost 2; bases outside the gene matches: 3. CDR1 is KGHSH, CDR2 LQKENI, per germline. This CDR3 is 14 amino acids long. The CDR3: CASSSTSGTYEQYF. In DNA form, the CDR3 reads TGTGCCAGCTCGTCGACTAGCGGGACCTACGAGCAGTACTTC.

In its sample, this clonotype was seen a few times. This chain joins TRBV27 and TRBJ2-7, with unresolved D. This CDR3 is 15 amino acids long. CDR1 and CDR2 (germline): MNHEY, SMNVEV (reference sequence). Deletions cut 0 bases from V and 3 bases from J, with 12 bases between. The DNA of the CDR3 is TGTGCCAGCAGTTTATCACCCTCAGCGCACTACGAGCAGTACTTC. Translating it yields CASSLSPSAHYEQYF.